This T cell receptor (beta chain) originates from a study of monozygotic twins with inflammatory bowel disease. Notes on the study in general: Background noise in patient repertoires may stem from differing immunosuppressive treatments.

Points on this clonotype: No antigen is known for it.

Blood was collected, roughly 2.5 ml per donor. From germline, CDR1 is SEHNR and CDR2 FQNEAQ (reference sequence). The CDR3 is 15 amino acids. TCRdb reprocessed the 5' RACE reads, keeping one entry per CDR3 protein, no DNA. Its table lists approximately 420,000 distinct CDR3 sequences. The source is a human donor with ulcerative colitis or Crohn's disease, or a healthy co-twin of an affected twin (not recorded which). The chain uses TRBV7-9 and TRBJ2-2; lacking DNA, the TRBD2 call made by TCRdb goes unchecked. Sequencing was done on a sample of blood. CDR3 in amino acids: CASSPRSGLYGELFF.